This TCR beta chain comes out of a study of control samples from healthy donors and cancer patients. A single count supports this clone. TCRdb keeps only in-frame clones here, not all; method: immunoSEQ multiplex PCR. Here the sample spans approximately 100,000 clones, 70% to 90% being singletons. This CDR3 has 15 amino acids. From germline, CDR1 is SGHTA and CDR2 FQGTGA. Trimming removed 0 bases at V and 5 bases at J, with 11 bases between. This clonotype was sampled from a man younger than 45 in good health. This chain uses TRBV7-3 with TRBJ2-1, with D tentatively TRBD1 or TRBD2 (5 bases each). What was sequenced was blood. The CDR3 nucleotides are TGTGCCAGCAGCTTAACGGATGGGACCAACAATGAGCAGTTCTTC. Its protein is CASSLTDGTNNEQFF.